These 18 T cell receptor beta chains were all obtained from the same sample, sequenced in a study of T cells in Graves' hyperthyroidism and ophthalmopathy. The investigators amplified TCR beta CDR3 regions from RNA transcripts. First-round RT-PCR of the TCR CDR3 relied on the HTBI primer set. TCRdb reanalysed the multiplex PCR reads using MiXCR and keeps one entry per CDR3 protein. The sample holds 500,000 or so distinct CDR3 sequences; 17% are singletons and the top ten take under 20%. Sequenced input: blood. The receptors were gathered from a woman aged 18-29 years with Graves' ophthalmopathy.

The rearrangement links TRBV2 to TRBJ2-3, with no clear D. The CDR3 sequence is 12 residues long. Between the trimmed V and J ends, which lost 8 bases and 4 bases, there was a span of 10 bases. Germline CDR1 is SNHLY and CDR2 is FYNNEI. CDR3 residues: CASASSPDTQYF. CDR3 sequence (DNA): TGTGCCAGCGCAAGTAGTCCAGATACGCAGTATTTT.

In DNA, the CDR3 is TGTGCCATCAGTGAGTCGTCGGGGGTGGGGGAGACCCAGTACTTC. Its protein is CAISESSGVGETQYF. The V gene is TRBV10-3, the J gene TRBJ2-5; TRBD2 might be the D (6 bases). V lost 0 bases, J lost 5 bases, and 13 bases lay in between. The germline V gene has CDR1 ENHRY and CDR2 SYGVKD. The CDR3 spans 15 residues.

This clonotype has a count of ten or more. This chain uses TRBV28 with TRBJ1-2; D not resolved. Trimming stripped 8 bases from V and 2 bases from J, with 12 bases between. There are 13 residues in the CDR3. Germline CDR1 MDHEN, CDR2 SYDVKM. DNA for the CDR3: TGTGCCAGCGGGCCGACGGTGAACTATGGCTACACCTTC. Protein: CASGPTVNYGYTF.

In the case of this clonotype: This may stem from a read error, because a much larger clone lies one nucleotide away. The chain uses TRBV28 and TRBJ2-1; possibly TRBD2 for D (5 bases). CDR1 and CDR2 from the germline V gene are MDHEN and SYDVKM. This CDR3 is 14 amino acids long. V lost 4 bases and J 9 bases, leaving 16 bases between the germline ends. CDR3 DNA sequence: TGTGCCAGCAGTTCGTCCACTAGTCTCAGTGAGCAGTTCTTC. The encoded protein is CASSSSTSLSEQFF.

This clonotype was recorded many times. This sequence joins TRBV7-9 and TRBJ2-1; weak D call: TRBD2 (6 bases). CDR1 SEHNR and CDR2 FQNEAQ come from the germline V gene (reference sequence). Between the trimmed V and J ends, which lost 4 bases and 13 bases, there was a span of 14 bases. The CDR3 loop spans 12 amino acids. The CDR3 is CASSSLDYSQFF. In DNA form, the CDR3 reads TGTGCCAGCAGCTCCCTGGACTATAGTCAGTTCTTC.

This clonotype has at least ten counts. The chain joins TRBV7-9 to TRBJ2-3; D gene ambiguous. There are 14 residues in the CDR3. Germline loops: CDR1 SEHNR, CDR2 FQNEAQ (reference sequence). With 8 bases removed from V and 8 bases from J, the gap between germline ends came to 20 bases. The CDR3 region is CASSSGYSWGTQYF. The CDR3 bases are TGTGCCAGCTCCTCGGGCTACTCGTGGGGTACGCAGTATTTT.

This clonotype was observed many times. The rearrangement links TRBV30 to TRBJ1-2; D gene uncertain. Looked up from germline, CDR1 is GTSNPN and CDR2 is SVGIG (reference sequence). The V and J ends lost 0 bases and 8 bases respectively, with 7 bases between them. The CDR3 runs to 11 residues. The CDR3 DNA reads as TGTGCCTGGAGTGTAAAAACCGGCTACACCTTC. Translation: CAWSVKTGYTF. Full variable domain (outside the CDR3, taken from reference TRBV30 and TRBJ1-2): SQTIHQWPATLVQPVGSPLSLECTVEGTSNPNLYWYRQAAGRGLQLLFYSVGIGQISSEVPQNLSASRPQDRQFILSSKKLLLSDSGFYLCAWSVKTGYTFGSGTRLTVV.

This chain connects TRBV3-1 to TRBJ1-6; D is unclear. Germline values: CDR1 LGHDT, CDR2 YNNKEL (reference sequence). V was trimmed by 0 bases and J by 7 bases, leaving 19 bases between them. The CDR3 is 18 residues long. CDR3 sequence: CASSQDGPGNLWNSPLHF. The DNA for the CDR3 is TGTGCCAGCAGCCAAGACGGTCCAGGAAACCTATGGAATTCACCCCTCCACTTT. The variable domain in full, with the rest retrieved from reference TRBV3-1 and TRBJ1-6, is DTAVSQTPKYLVTQMGNDKSIKCEQNLGHDTMYWYKQDSKKFLKIMFSYNNKELIINETVPNRFSPKSPDKAHLNLHINSLELGDSAVYFCASSQDGPGNLWNSPLHFGNGTRLTVT.

This clonotype came up many times. V usage is TRBV5-1 and J usage is TRBJ1-1; 8 nucleotides agree with TRBD1. Germline V gives CDR1 SGHRS, CDR2 YFSETQ. This CDR3 has 17 residues. V trimming: 1 base; J trimming: 1 base; junction bases outside the gene matches: 9. The CDR3 loop is CASSLTGRTGPNTEAFF. The CDR3 coding sequence is TGCGCCAGCAGCTTGACCGGTCGGACAGGGCCGAACACTGAAGCTTTCTTT.

This clonotype was found many times. V usage is TRBV6-1 and J usage is TRBJ2-5; 9 nucleotides agree with TRBD1. V was pared by 7 bases and J by 5 bases, with 2 bases of the junction left unmatched. Germline loops: CDR1 MNHNS, CDR2 SASEGT. This CDR3 has 12 amino acids. The CDR3 loop reads CASKGQGETQYF. CDR3 DNA: TGTGCCAGCAAGGGACAGGGCGAGACCCAGTACTTC.

The V gene is TRBV6-5, the J gene TRBJ1-3; D is uncertain. This CDR3 region has 15 residues. Per germline, CDR1 MNHEY and CDR2 SVGAGI. The V and J ends lost 0 bases and 2 bases respectively, with 8 bases between them. CDR3 in DNA: TGTGCCAGCAGTTACTCAGGGTCCCCTGGAAACACCATATATTTT. Translation: CASSYSGSPGNTIYF.

In DNA form, the CDR3 reads TGTGCCAGCAGTTACGGGACTCTAAATCCGAGGAATGGCTACACCTTC. The encoded protein is CASSYGTLNPRNGYTF. This chain connects TRBV6-6 to TRBJ1-2, with D possibly TRBD1 on 5 matching bases. The CDR3 is made up of 16 amino acids. The germline CDR1 and CDR2 sequences are MNHNY and SVGAGI (reference sequence). V lost 2 bases to trimming and J lost 6 bases, with 19 bases between them.

This clonotype was seen at least ten times. The genes are TRBV4-1 and TRBJ2-1, with TRBD2 identical over 12 bases. Unmatched junction bases numbered 12, after V lost 3 bases and J lost 9 bases. The CDR3 length is 17 residues. In germline, CDR1 is MGHRA, CDR2 YSYEKL. CDR3 sequence: CASSHTGLAGNSGEQFF. The CDR3 coding sequence is TGCGCCAGCAGCCACACAGGACTAGCGGGAAATTCCGGTGAGCAGTTCTTC.

This clonotype was seen ten or more times. The chain employs TRBV28 and TRBJ1-4; tentative D call: TRBD1 (6 bases). Germline CDR1 reads MDHEN; CDR2 reads SYDVKM. Deletions cut 5 bases from V and 7 bases from J, with 17 bases between. The CDR3 contains 15 residues. This CDR3 reads CASSTLRGNVEKLFF. The CDR3 nucleotides are TGTGCCAGCAGTACATTAAGGGGGAACGTTGAAAAACTGTTTTTT.

Ten or more counts support this clonotype. The chain recombines TRBV7-9 with TRBJ2-3; D is ambiguous. V was clipped by 5 bases and J by 1 base, with 4 bases between them. Germline V CDR1 and CDR2: SEHNR, FQNEAQ (reference sequence). CDR3 size: 12 residues. CDR3 region: CASSARTDTQYF. Here the CDR3 DNA reads TGTGCCAGCAGCGCCCGCACAGATACGCAGTATTTT.

This clonotype was detected many times. J is TRBJ2-5 and V is TRBV20-1, with D tentatively TRBD1 (5 bases). CDR1 and CDR2 from the germline V gene are DFQATT and SNEGSKA (reference sequence). The CDR3 covers 12 residues. Between the trimmed V and J ends, which lost 5 bases and 5 bases, there was a span of 12 bases. CDR3 protein: CSAQRGLETQYF. The CDR3 region has the DNA TGCAGTGCTCAAAGGGGTTTGGAGACCCAGTACTTC.

This clonotype has just a few counts. A read error may explain this, as a much larger clone is one base away. The chain links TRBV28 to TRBJ1-1, with no clear D. Germline V CDR1 and CDR2: MDHEN, SYDVKM. CDR3 length equals 15 residues. This CDR3 is CASSLIGGMNTEALF. The CDR3 nucleotides read TGTGCCAGCAGTTTAATCGGCGGCATGAACACTGAAGCTCTCTTT.

This clonotype was recorded a few times. The CDR3 DNA reads TGTGCCAGCAGCCCCTTCGGGCAGGGCTGGGAAGCTTTCTTT. Translation: CASSPFGQGWEAFF. The rearrangement links TRBV7-8 to TRBJ1-1, with D tentatively TRBD1 (5 bases). Germline CDR1 is SGHVS and CDR2 is FQNEAQ. The germline V and J ends were trimmed by 5 bases and 8 bases, with 18 bases remaining between them. The CDR3 runs 14 residues.